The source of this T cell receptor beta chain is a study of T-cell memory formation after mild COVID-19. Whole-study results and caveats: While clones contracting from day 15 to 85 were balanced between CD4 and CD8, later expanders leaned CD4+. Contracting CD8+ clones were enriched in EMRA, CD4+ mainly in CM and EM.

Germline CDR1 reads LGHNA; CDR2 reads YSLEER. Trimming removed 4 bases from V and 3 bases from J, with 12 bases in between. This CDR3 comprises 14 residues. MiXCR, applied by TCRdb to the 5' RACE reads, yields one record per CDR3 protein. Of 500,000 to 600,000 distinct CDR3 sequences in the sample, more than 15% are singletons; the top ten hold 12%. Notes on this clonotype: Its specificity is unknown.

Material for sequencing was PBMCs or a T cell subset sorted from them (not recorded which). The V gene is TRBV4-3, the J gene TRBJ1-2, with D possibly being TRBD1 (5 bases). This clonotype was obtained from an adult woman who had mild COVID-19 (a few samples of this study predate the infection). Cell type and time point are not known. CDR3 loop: CASSRGDSDYGYTF. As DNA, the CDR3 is TGCGCCAGCAGCCGGGGGGACTCGGACTATGGCTACACCTTC.